The 20 T cell receptor beta chains given below trace back to one sample, sequenced in a study of long-term antiretroviral therapy in people with HIV (dated by TCRdb to between 2021 and 2022). The immunoSEQ hsTCRB v3.0 assay was used at survey level resolution for TRB variable region sequencing. TCRdb holds this immuneACCESS table with in-frame rearrangements only. Some clones are missing; in checked studies, unresolved V genes explain under half, and the rest has no known cause. The sample table lists 25,000 to 30,000 clones, 84% of them with a count of one. Of the sample, under 8% is held by the ten largest clones. The sequenced sample was unsorted PBMCs, obtained 0.4 years after starting antiretroviral therapy. These receptors originate from a man aged 18 to 29 with HIV.

The chain is built from TRBV19 and TRBJ2-7; the D is unclear. CDR1 is LNHDA, CDR2 SQIVND, per germline (reference sequence). The CDR3 runs to 14 residues. Between the trimmed V and J ends, which lost 8 bases and 5 bases, there was a span of 19 bases. The chain's CDR3 is CASAPLDRAHEQYF. DNA of the CDR3: TGTGCCAGTGCCCCTCTGGACCGCGCCCACGAGCAGTACTTC.

This chain uses TRBV27 with TRBJ2-7; D is unresolved. Looked up from germline, CDR1 is MNHEY and CDR2 is SMNVEV (reference sequence). The CDR3 length is 13 residues. The V gene lost 3 bases and the J gene lost 2 bases, with 8 bases spanning the gap. CDR3 coding DNA: TGTGCCAGCAGTTTTGAGGCCACCTACGAGCAGTACTTC. It yields the protein CASSFEATYEQYF.

CDR3 loop: CASSPRLAANTDTQYF. CDR3 nucleotides: TGTGCCAGCAGTCCCCGACTAGCGGCTAACACAGATACGCAGTATTTT. This chain connects TRBV27 to TRBJ2-3, with 9 bases aligning to TRBD2. The CDR3 consists of 16 residues. CDR1 MNHEY and CDR2 SMNVEV come from the germline V gene (reference sequence). Unmatched junction bases numbered 8, after V lost 5 bases and J lost 2 bases.

The genes are TRBV4-2 and TRBJ2-7, with D unresolved. Germline loops: CDR1 LGHNA, CDR2 YNFKEQ. Trimming took off 1 base at V and 3 bases at J, with 7 bases between the two ends. This CDR3 is 13 amino acids long. This CDR3 reads CASSQGLSYEQYF. CDR3 in DNA: TGTGCCAGCAGCCAAGGGTTGAGCTACGAGCAGTACTTC.

This chain joins TRBV2 and TRBJ2-1, with D perhaps matching TRBD1 (6 bases). The CDR3 has 13 amino acids. Trimming cost V 5 bases and J 10 bases, with 15 bases left between them. Germline CDR1 is SNHLY and CDR2 is FYNNEI. The CDR3 is CASSPQNGGEQFF. In nucleotides, the CDR3 is TGTGCCAGCAGTCCGCAAAATGGGGGCGAGCAGTTCTTC.

The V call is TRBV7-8, the J call TRBJ2-7, with D possibly being TRBD1 (6 bases). Germline CDR1 and CDR2: SGHVS and FQNEAQ. Trimming stripped 3 bases from V and 2 bases from J, with 14 bases between. This CDR3 is built from 15 residues. CDR3: CASSLLGQGPYEQYF. The CDR3 nucleotides are TGTGCCAGCAGCTTGCTCGGGCAGGGGCCCTACGAGCAGTACTTC.

This clone was seen only a few times. This sequence joins TRBV5-4 and TRBJ1-1; D is perhaps TRBD1 (6 bases). The CDR3 loop spans 15 amino acids. Trimming took 4 bases from V and 1 from J, leaving 14 bases between them. Per germline, CDR1 SGHNT and CDR2 YYREEE (reference sequence). Written as DNA, the CDR3 is TGTGCCAGCAGCCCCACAGGGTTTGAGAACACTGAAGCTTTCTTT. As protein: CASSPTGFENTEAFF. The full variable domain, rest sourced from reference TRBV5-4 and TRBJ1-1, is ETGVTQSPTHLIKTRGQQVTLRCSSQSGHNTVSWYQQALGQGPQFIFQYYREEENGRGNFPPRFSGLQFPNYSSELNVNALELDDSALYLCASSPTGFENTEAFFGQGTRLTVV.

The chain combines TRBV5-6 with TRBJ2-1; possible D gene TRBD1, 6 bases. From germline, CDR1 is SGHDT and CDR2 YYEEEE. The CDR3 runs to 15 residues. The germline V and J ends were trimmed by 0 bases and 1 base, with 8 bases remaining between them. CDR3 in DNA: TGTGCCAGCAGCTTGGGAGACAGGTCCTACAATGAGCAGTTCTTC. This gives the protein CASSLGDRSYNEQFF.

The chain recombines TRBV9 with TRBJ2-2, with D possibly being TRBD2 (7 bases). The CDR3 covers 15 residues. Germline V gene data show CDR1 as SGDLS and CDR2 as YYNGEE. Trimming removed 0 bases from V and 6 bases from J, with 12 bases in between. CDR3 sequence reads: CASSVVKGGPGELFF. In DNA, the CDR3 is TGTGCCAGCAGCGTAGTTAAGGGGGGGCCCGGGGAGCTGTTTTTT.

The rearrangement joins TRBV19 to TRBJ1-1; 7 bases match TRBD1. J gave up 2 bases and V 4 bases, and 4 bases lay outside the gene matches. Germline CDR1 reads LNHDA; CDR2 reads SQIVND (reference sequence). The CDR3 has 14 residues. CDR3 protein: CASSRQGLNTEAFF. Here the CDR3 DNA reads TGTGCCAGTAGTAGACAGGGCCTAAACACTGAAGCTTTCTTT.

J is TRBJ2-1 and V is TRBV10-3; 9 nucleotides agree with TRBD1. From germline, CDR1 is ENHRY and CDR2 SYGVKD. V dropped 4 bases and J dropped 5; count of bases not matched to a gene: 9. This CDR3 region has 16 residues. The CDR3 sequence is CAISGRTGDPNNEQFF. Written as DNA, the CDR3 is TGTGCCATCAGTGGCCGGACAGGGGATCCAAACAATGAGCAGTTCTTC.

The rearrangement joins TRBV6-5 to TRBJ2-4; 13 bases are shared with TRBD2. The germline CDR1 and CDR2 sequences are MNHEY and SVGAGI. V lost 4 bases to trimming and J lost 5 bases; unmatched junction nucleotides: 5. There are 16 residues in the CDR3. In nucleotides, the CDR3 is TGTGCCAGCAGTTGGACTAGCGGGGGACAAGAAAACATTCAGTACTTC. Translated: CASSWTSGGQENIQYF.

The V gene is TRBV4-1, the J gene TRBJ1-6, with D perhaps TRBD1 (5 bases). The V gene lost 0 bases and the J gene lost 7 bases, with 10 bases spanning the gap. Germline assignment: CDR1 MGHRA and CDR2 YSYEKL. The length of the CDR3 is 15 residues. This CDR3 is CASSQDQDRNSPLHF. The CDR3 DNA reads TGCGCCAGCAGCCAAGATCAAGACAGAAATTCACCCCTCCACTTT.

The chain couples TRBV4-3 to TRBJ2-7; D is unresolved. V shed 1 base and J shed 5 bases, with 9 bases lying between them. In germline, CDR1 is LGHNA, CDR2 YSLEER. There are 13 residues in the CDR3. DNA of the CDR3: TGCGCCAGCAGCCAAGTTCGCTTCAACGAGCAGTACTTC. This gives the protein CASSQVRFNEQYF.

This clone appeared once. The chain couples TRBV12-5 to TRBJ1-1; D is unclear. V was clipped by 6 bases and J by 4 bases, with 9 bases between them. The CDR3 has 12 residues. The germline CDR1 and CDR2 sequences are LGHNT and FRNRAP. CDR3 sequence (DNA): TGTGCTAGTGGCCCCCGTGGCACTGAAGCTTTCTTT. This translates into CASGPRGTEAFF.

The sample holds a few counts of this clone. This rearrangement joins TRBV4-3 to TRBJ2-2, with 8 bases fitting TRBD2. Germline CDR1 is LGHNA and CDR2 is YSLEER. Trimming removed 0 bases from V and 6 bases from J; junction bases left unmatched: 6. The CDR3 length is 16 residues. CDR3 residues: CASSQDTGGGPGELFF. In nucleotides, the CDR3 is TGCGCCAGCAGCCAAGATACGGGAGGGGGTCCCGGGGAGCTGTTTTTT.

This clone was seen once. The CDR3 loop reads CASSPGTGGYEQYF. The DNA for the CDR3 is TGTGCCAGCAGCCCCGGGACAGGAGGTTACGAGCAGTACTTC. The rearrangement uses TRBV5-6 and TRBJ2-7; 8 bases fit TRBD1. CDR3 size: 14 residues. The junction had 7 bases not matched to a gene; V was cut back by 4 bases and J by 4 bases. The germline gives CDR1 SGHDT, CDR2 YYEEEE. Full variable domain (missing parts from reference TRBV5-6 and TRBJ2-7): DAGVTQSPTHLIKTRGQQVTLRCSPKSGHDTVSWYQQALGQGPQFIFQYYEEEERQRGNFPDRFSGHQFPNYSSELNVNALLLGDSALYLCASSPGTGGYEQYFGPGTRLTVT.

The CDR3 DNA follows: TGTGCCAGCAGCCAGGGAGTTACAGGGTACTATGGCTACACCTTC. This translates into CASSQGVTGYYGYTF. J is TRBJ1-2 and V is TRBV14; possible D gene TRBD1, 6 bases. There are 15 residues in the CDR3. V gave up 3 bases and J gave up 3 bases, with 14 bases separating them. In germline, CDR1 is SGHDN, CDR2 FVKESK.

This clone was detected only a few times. The gene calls are TRBV6-5 and TRBJ2-7; D is uncertain. CDR1 is MNHEY, CDR2 SVGAGI, per germline. The CDR3 has 13 residues. Trimming pared 7 bases from V and 0 bases from J, leaving 10 bases between. This CDR3 reads CASTPSHSYEQYF. The CDR3 DNA reads TGTGCCAGCACCCCCTCCCACTCCTACGAGCAGTACTTC.

This clone has a handful of counts. V and J are TRBV18 and TRBJ2-2, with 9 nucleotides matching TRBD1. Germline-derived CDR1 and CDR2 are KGHSH and LQKENI. V lost 3 bases, J lost 5 bases, and 4 bases stayed unmatched. CDR3 length: 15 residues. Written as DNA, the CDR3 is TGTGCCAGCTCACCGGGACAGGGCCCTACCGGGGAGCTGTTTTTT. Translating gives CASSPGQGPTGELFF.